This TCR beta chain was documented in a study of beta chain features in type 1 diabetes. Study-level points and caveats: When VDJ junctions were examined, type 1 diabetes patients showed fewer insertions and more deletions.

Sampling consisted of one heparinised blood draw per donor, averaging around 100 mL. Sequenced material consisted of expressed TCRB transcripts (all of the isolated RNA was reverse transcribed). TCRdb's copy holds only in-frame clones and misses some; the assay was immunoSEQ multiplex PCR. The repertoire holds fewer than 250,000 clones, with about 9.3% as singletons. This clone has just a few counts. Its antigen is not known. The TCR originated in a woman aged 18 to 35 in good health. The sequenced sample was naive CD4+ T cells from blood.

The CDR3 spells CATSRGVSSYNEQFF. CDR3 nucleotides: TGTGCCACCAGCAGAGGAGTGAGCTCCTACAATGAGCAGTTCTTC. V is TRBV15 and J is TRBJ2-1; no clear D gene. The CDR3 is 15 amino acids. V was pared by 1 base and J by 0 bases, with 7 bases between. CDR1 is LNHNV and CDR2 is YYDKDF in the germline V gene (reference sequence). The full variable domain, its missing parts supplied by reference TRBV15 and TRBJ2-1, is DAMVIQNPRYQVTQFGKPVTLSCSQTLNHNVMYWYQQKSSQAPKLLFHYYDKDFNNEADTPDNFQSRRPNTSFCFLDIRSPGLGDTAMYLCATSRGVSSYNEQFFGPGTRLTVL.